This is a list of T cell receptor beta chains from one sample in a study of liver allograft versus peripheral blood T cells. TCRdb redid the calling of the reads with MiXCR, one entry per CDR3 protein. The table records around 9,100 distinct CDR3 sequences, over 14% of them present only once. The receptor source for this set is a human patient who had a liver transplant. Some of the T cells may derive from the graft donor. Both conserved end residues are part of each CDR3. Each record gives: CDR3 protein, CDR3 DNA, J gene, CDR3 length, V gene, clone size, D gene. The D gene is left open where the match is weak. Expanded clones get a size class; other rows say once, few or many, or leave the size out.

CSARDLDGGGGSNQPQHF,TGCAGTGCTAGAGACTTGGATGGAGGCGGAGGGAGCAATCAGCCCCAGCATTTT,TRBJ1-5,18,TRBV20-1,.,.
CAWSEDREYEQYF,TGTGCCTGGAGTGAAGACAGGGAATACGAGCAGTACTTC,TRBJ2-7,13,TRBV30,.,TRBD1
CSARNMADPEAFF,TGCAGTGCTAGAAACATGGCCGATCCTGAAGCTTTCTTT,TRBJ1-1,13,TRBV20-1,.,.
CSAGAGNIQYF,TGCAGCGCTGGGGCGGGGAACATTCAGTACTTC,TRBJ2-4,11,TRBV29-1,.,.
CASSGTGGADTQYF,TGTGCCAGCAGTGGGACAGGGGGCGCGGATACGCAGTATTTT,TRBJ2-3,14,TRBV28,medium-sized,TRBD1
CASSRIFGNTIYF,TGTGCCAGCAGTCGGATCTTTGGAAACACCATATATTTT,TRBJ1-3,13,TRBV6-5,medium-sized,.
CASRADSPFSGNTIYF,TGTGCCAGCAGAGCTGACAGCCCGTTCTCTGGAAACACCATATATTTT,TRBJ1-3,16,TRBV28,medium-sized,.
CASSYTQKDTEAFF,TGTGCCAGCAGTTACACCCAAAAGGACACTGAAGCTTTCTTT,TRBJ1-1,14,TRBV6-2/TRBV6-3,.,.
CAWSGGLNYGYTF,TGTGCCTGGAGTGGGGGGTTAAACTATGGCTACACCTTC,TRBJ1-2,13,TRBV30,many,.
CASSYSRVGYGYTF,TGTGCCAGCAGTTACTCGAGGGTTGGCTATGGCTACACCTTC,TRBJ1-2,14,TRBV6-5,.,.
CATSTSGGRDYGYTF,TGTGCCACCAGTACCTCCGGGGGACGGGACTATGGCTACACCTTC,TRBJ1-2,15,TRBV24-1,medium-sized,.
CSAEGLYSNQPQHF,TGCAGTGCGGAGGGTCTATATAGCAATCAGCCCCAGCATTTT,TRBJ1-5,14,TRBV20-1,many,.
CASRGQGYQPQHF,TGTGCCAGCAGGGGACAGGGTTATCAGCCCCAGCATTTT,TRBJ1-5,13,TRBV28,many,TRBD1
CATSTHREQGGSPLHF,TGTGCCACCAGCACCCACCGGGAGCAGGGAGGGTCACCCCTCCACTTT,TRBJ1-6,16,TRBV15,medium-sized,.
CASSRVAGELFF,TGTGCCAGCAGCAGGGTAGCCGGGGAGCTGTTTTTT,TRBJ2-2,12,TRBV6-2/TRBV6-3,medium-sized,.
CASSIVTRGTLNTEAFF,TGTGCCAGTAGTATAGTTACCAGGGGGACCTTGAACACTGAAGCTTTCTTT,TRBJ1-1,17,TRBV19,medium-sized,TRBD1
CATSGQGIDQPQHF,TGTGCCACCTCGGGGCAGGGGATTGATCAGCCCCAGCATTTT,TRBJ1-5,14,TRBV6-1,many,.
CASSSTVETSGRQETQYF,TGTGCCAGCAGTTCCACCGTGGAGACTAGCGGGAGACAAGAGACCCAGTACTTC,TRBJ2-5,18,TRBV12-3/TRBV12-4,few,TRBD2
CASSSNTEAFF,TGTGCCAGCAGTTCCAACACTGAAGCTTTCTTT,TRBJ1-1,11,TRBV28,.,.
CASSPEGSNQPQHF,TGTGCCAGCTCTCCCGAGGGTAGCAATCAGCCCCAGCATTTT,TRBJ1-5,14,TRBV7-2,.,.
CASSLSGHRTDTQYF,TGTGCCAGCAGTTTATCGGGACACCGCACAGATACGCAGTATTTT,TRBJ2-3,15,TRBV6-1,medium-sized,.
CSADRGIGYGYTF,TGCAGCGCTGACAGGGGGATAGGCTATGGCTACACCTTC,TRBJ1-2,13,TRBV29-1,medium-sized,TRBD1
CSAWERGANTGELFF,TGCAGTGCGTGGGAAAGGGGGGCTAACACCGGGGAGCTGTTTTTT,TRBJ2-2,15,TRBV20-1,.,.
CASSSRQGAITEAFF,TGTGCCAGCAGTTCACGACAGGGGGCTATAACTGAAGCTTTCTTT,TRBJ1-1,15,TRBV27,.,TRBD1
CAWSVRGWGPTGANVLTF,TGTGCCTGGAGTGTAAGGGGATGGGGTCCAACTGGGGCCAACGTCCTGACTTTC,TRBJ2-6,18,TRBV30,medium-sized,.
CASSPRPGLAVKNTGELFF,TGTGCCAGCAGCCCACGCCCCGGACTAGCGGTTAAGAACACCGGGGAGCTGTTTTTT,TRBJ2-2,19,TRBV9,.,TRBD2
CASSSRGQDYGYTF,TGTGCCAGCAGCTCCAGGGGGCAAGACTATGGCTACACCTTC,TRBJ1-2,14,TRBV5-6,many,TRBD1